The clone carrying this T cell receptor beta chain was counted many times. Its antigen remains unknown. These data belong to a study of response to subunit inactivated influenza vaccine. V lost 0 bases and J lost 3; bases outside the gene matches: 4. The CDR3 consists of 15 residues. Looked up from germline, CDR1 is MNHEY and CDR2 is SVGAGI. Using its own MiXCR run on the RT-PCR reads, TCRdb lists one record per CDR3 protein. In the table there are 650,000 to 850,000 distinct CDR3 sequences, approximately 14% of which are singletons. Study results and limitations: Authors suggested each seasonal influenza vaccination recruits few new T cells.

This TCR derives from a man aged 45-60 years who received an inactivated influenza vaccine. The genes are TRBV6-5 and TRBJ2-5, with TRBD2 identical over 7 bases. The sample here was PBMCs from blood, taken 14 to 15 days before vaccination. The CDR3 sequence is CASSYSGGGEETQYF. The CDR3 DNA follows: TGTGCCAGCAGTTACTCGGGGGGGGGAGAAGAGACCCAGTACTTC.